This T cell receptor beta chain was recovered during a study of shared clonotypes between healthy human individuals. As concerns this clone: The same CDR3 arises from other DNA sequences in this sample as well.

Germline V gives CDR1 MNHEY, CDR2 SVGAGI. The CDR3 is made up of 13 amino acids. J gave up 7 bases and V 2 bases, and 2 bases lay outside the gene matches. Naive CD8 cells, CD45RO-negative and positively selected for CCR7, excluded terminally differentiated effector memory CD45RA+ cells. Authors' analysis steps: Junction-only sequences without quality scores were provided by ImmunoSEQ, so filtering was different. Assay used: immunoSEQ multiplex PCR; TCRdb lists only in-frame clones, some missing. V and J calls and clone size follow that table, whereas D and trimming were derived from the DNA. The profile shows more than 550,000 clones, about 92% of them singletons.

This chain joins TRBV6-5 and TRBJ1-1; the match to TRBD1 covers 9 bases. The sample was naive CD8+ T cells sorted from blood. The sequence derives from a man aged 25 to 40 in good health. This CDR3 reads CASSYGTGIEAFF. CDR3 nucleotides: TGTGCCAGCAGTTACGGGACAGGGATTGAAGCTTTCTTT.